This T cell receptor beta chain was documented in a study of blood T cell repertoires in COVID-19. Study at large: The United States, Italy and Spain were the sources of the acute and convalescent COVID-19 samples.

Trimming took off 2 bases at V and 0 bases at J, with 15 bases between the two ends. CDR3 length equals 17 residues. The germline CDR1 and CDR2 sequences are MRHNA and SNTAGT. Assignments of participants to cohorts depended upon their own reported clinical history. The data were produced by immunoSEQ multiplex PCR, yet TCRdb's version contains in-frame clones alone and is incomplete. The sample has fewer than 250,000 clones, approximately 80% seen once. This sequence was found in a woman between 50 and 59 years old with acute COVID-19. The chain links TRBV6-4 to TRBJ2-3; D may be TRBD2 (6 bases). Sample: PBMCs or T cells enriched from blood (not recorded which). The CDR3 sequence is CASSDPRLDTSTDTQYF. CDR3 bases: TGTGCCAGCAGTGACCCCAGACTAGACACTAGCACAGATACGCAGTATTTT.